This entry lists 8 T cell receptor beta chains sequenced from one sample in a study of blood T cell repertoires in COVID-19. Libraries were prepared by immunoSEQ multiplex PCR; TCRdb keeps only in-frame clonotypes and omits some of them. Among 110,000 to 150,000 clones listed, around 76% were seen once. Input material: peripheral blood. These receptor sequences come from a man in his 60s with acute or convalescent COVID-19.

V and J are TRBV6-6 and TRBJ2-1; D remains unclear. Germline CDR1 is MNHNY and CDR2 is SVGAGI (reference sequence). The CDR3 extends over 15 amino acids. Trimming stripped 0 bases from V and 9 bases from J, with 15 bases between. The CDR3, as DNA: TGTGCCAGCAGTTACTCGAATTTGGTCTCGGGTGAGCAGTTCTTC. Translating gives CASSYSNLVSGEQFF.

A single count supports this clone. The J gene is TRBJ2-5, the V gene TRBV3-1 (or the pseudogene TRBV3-2); 7 nucleotides match TRBD2. The CDR3 covers 16 residues. CDR1 LGHDT and CDR2 YNNKEL come from the germline V gene (reference sequence). The J segment lost 0 bases and the V segment lost 4 bases, leaving 8 bases of the junction unmatched. The CDR3 coding sequence is TGTGCCAGCAGCCTCTTCAGCGGGGCGTACCAAGAGACCCAGTACTTC. It yields the protein CASSLFSGAYQETQYF.

The chain recombines TRBV6-5 with TRBJ2-7; D may be TRBD1 (6 bases). CDR1 is MNHEY and CDR2 is SVGAGI in the germline V gene. The CDR3 is made up of 13 amino acids. V lost 4 bases and J 7 bases, leaving 14 bases between the germline ends. CDR3 DNA sequence: TGTGCCAGCAGTTCGACAGGAGCTGGAGAGCAGTACTTC. It yields the protein CASSSTGAGEQYF.

The chain recombines TRBV30 with TRBJ1-1, with D tentatively TRBD1 (5 bases). The CDR3 has 13 residues. V was pared by 3 bases and J by 3 bases, with 11 bases between. Germline values: CDR1 GTSNPN, CDR2 SVGIG (reference sequence). The CDR3 nucleotides read TGTGCCTGGAGGGCCGGGGGGGACACTGAAGCTTTCTTT. This encodes CAWRAGGDTEAFF.

The chain employs TRBV7-8 and TRBJ1-3; the D is unclear. Trimming removed 7 bases from V and 0 bases from J, with 13 bases in between. Per the germline V gene, CDR1 is SGHVS and CDR2 is FQNEAQ. The CDR3 length is 15 residues. CDR3 sequence (DNA): TGTGCCAGCACCCCTCGCGAGGGCTCTGGAAACACCATATATTTT. It specifies CASTPREGSGNTIYF.

The V gene is TRBV18, the J gene TRBJ2-3, with D possibly TRBD2 on 6 matching bases. V was cut by 2 bases and J by 4 bases, with 16 bases left in between. Germline assignment: CDR1 KGHSH and CDR2 LQKENI. The CDR3 runs to 16 residues. The CDR3 region has the DNA TGTGCCAGCTCACCAGGTTCGGGGAGGATCGCAGATACGCAGTATTTT. It yields the protein CASSPGSGRIADTQYF.

The V and J genes are TRBV6-4 and TRBJ2-3; 13 bases fit TRBD2. The CDR3 totals 16 residues. V gave up 1 base and J gave up 3 bases; unmatched junction bases: 1. Germline lookup yields CDR1 MRHNA and CDR2 SNTAGT. The CDR3 protein is CASSDWTSGRTDTQYF. CDR3 coding DNA: TGTGCCAGCAGTGACTGGACTAGCGGGAGAACAGATACGCAGTATTTT.

The gene calls are TRBV4-2 and TRBJ2-1, with D tentatively TRBD1 (6 bases). This CDR3 region has 14 residues. V was clipped by 4 bases and J by 5 bases, with 12 bases between them. CDR1 is LGHNA and CDR2 is YNFKEQ in the germline V gene. DNA of the CDR3: TGTGCCAGCAGCCGGGGGCTAGGGGACAATGAGCAGTTCTTC. Protein sequence: CASSRGLGDNEQFF.